Each of the 27 T cell receptor beta chains below was sequenced from the same sample in a study of technical replicates of blood from a handful of donors. Only in-frame clones appear in the TCRdb table, and some are missing; sequencing was by immunoSEQ multiplex PCR. The data show about 94,000 clones, around 95% seen once. The specimen was T cells isolated from PBMCs. The receptors were sampled from a human donor in good health.

The rearrangement uses TRBV15 and TRBJ1-2; perhaps TRBD1 as D (5 bases). V was pared by 2 bases and J by 4 bases, with 11 bases between. This CDR3 spans 14 amino acids. CDR1 is LNHNV and CDR2 is YYDKDF in the germline V gene (reference sequence). CDR3 sequence: CATSRQGLIYGYTF. The CDR3 DNA reads as TGTGCCACCAGCAGACAGGGTCTGATCTATGGCTACACCTTC.

The rearrangement joins TRBV30 to TRBJ2-1; 7 positions agree with TRBD1. Germline CDR1 GTSNPN, CDR2 SVGIG (reference sequence). CDR3 size: 12 residues. J gave up 7 bases and V 5 bases, and 5 bases lay outside the gene matches. The CDR3 loop is CAWQGVGNEQFF. In nucleotides, the CDR3 is TGTGCCTGGCAGGGGGTGGGGAATGAGCAGTTCTTC.

The genes are TRBV28 and TRBJ2-1; tentative D call: TRBD2 (5 bases). Germline V gene lookup returns CDR1 MDHEN and CDR2 SYDVKM. V lost 9 bases and J lost 2, with 8 bases in between. The CDR3 covers 12 residues. CDR3 amino acids: CASRTAYNEQFF. The CDR3 nucleotides read TGTGCCAGTCGGACTGCCTACAATGAGCAGTTCTTC.

The chain carries TRBV27 and TRBJ2-3; D unresolved. In germline, CDR1 is MNHEY, CDR2 SMNVEV (reference sequence). This CDR3 has 16 residues. V lost 2 bases, J lost 2 bases, and 14 bases lay in between. The CDR3 region is CASSLGQVLFTDTQYF. The CDR3 coding sequence is TGTGCCAGCAGTTTAGGCCAGGTTCTCTTCACAGATACGCAGTATTTT.

In regard to this clone: Relative to the germline gene, one junction end is altered; a read error may explain this. The chain uses TRBV5-6 and TRBJ2-7; D is possibly TRBD2 (5 bases). The CDR3 is made up of 14 amino acids. Germline V gene data show CDR1 as SGHDT and CDR2 as YYEEEE. CDR3 nucleotides: TGTGCCAGCAGCTTTAACGGGGTGTCCTACGAACAGTACTTC. Protein product: CASSFNGVSYEQYF.

The chain is built from TRBV5-1 and TRBJ2-3, with 8 positions matching TRBD1. Germline V CDR1 and CDR2: SGHRS, YFSETQ. J gave up 6 bases and V 1 base, and 4 bases lay outside the gene matches. The CDR3 has 14 amino acids. The CDR3 sequence: CASSLRTGPDTQYF. CDR3 nucleotides: TGCGCCAGCAGCTTGCGGACAGGGCCTGATACGCAGTATTTT.

V is TRBV5-1 and J is TRBJ2-5; 8 bases agree with TRBD1. The CDR3 loop spans 15 amino acids. The ends lost 4 bases at V and 5 bases at J; junction bases unmatched: 10. CDR1 and CDR2 (germline): SGHRS, YFSETQ. CDR3 nucleotide sequence: TGCGCCAGCAGCGCGCAGGGGGCGCCCAGGGAGACCCAGTACTTC. Translating it yields CASSAQGAPRETQYF. The whole variable domain, remainder taken from reference TRBV5-1 and TRBJ2-5, is KAGVTQTPRYLIKTRGQQVTLSCSPISGHRSVSWYQQTPGQGLQFLFEYFSETQRNKGNFPGRFSGRQFSNSRSEMNVSTLELGDSALYLCASSAQGAPRETQYFGPGTRLLVL.

V is TRBV10-2 and J is TRBJ2-2; TRBD2 agrees at 12 bases. V shed 4 bases, J shed 6 bases, and the junction held 15 bases outside the gene matches. This CDR3 has 19 residues. Germline CDR1 reads WSHSY; CDR2 reads SAAADI. The CDR3 DNA is TGCGCCAGCAGTGCCCCCACTAGCGGGAGGAGCATTGGGTCCGGGGAGCTGTTTTTT. Its protein product is CASSAPTSGRSIGSGELFF.

The chain is built from TRBV7-9 and TRBJ2-7, with 8 bases matching TRBD1. CDR1 and CDR2 (germline): SEHNR, FQNEAQ (reference sequence). The V gene end was trimmed by 4 bases and the J gene end by 3 bases; junction bases not matched to a gene: 8. The CDR3 has 15 amino acids. The CDR3, as DNA: TGTGCCAGCAGCTCCGGAGGGACAGGTTTCTACGAGCAGTACTTC. Encoded protein: CASSSGGTGFYEQYF.

V usage is TRBV7-9 and J usage is TRBJ2-3; the D is unclear. Germline assignment: CDR1 SEHNR and CDR2 FQNEAQ (reference sequence). V lost 8 bases and J 2 bases, leaving 5 bases between the germline ends. The CDR3 is made up of 11 amino acids. The CDR3 region is CASENTDTQYF. The CDR3 coding sequence is TGTGCCAGCGAGAACACAGATACGCAGTATTTT.

V and J are TRBV6-5 and TRBJ1-5; the D gene is possibly TRBD1 (6 bases). The V end was cut by 2 bases, the J end by 5 bases, with 10 bases between. Per germline, CDR1 MNHEY and CDR2 SVGAGI. This CDR3 contains 14 residues. In DNA form, the CDR3 reads TGTGCCAGCAGTTACACGTACAGGGATCAGCCCCAGCATTTT. Translated, it gives CASSYTYRDQPQHF.

J is TRBJ1-5 and V is TRBV27; 7 bases agree with TRBD1. The trim removed 2 bases at V and 0 bases at J, leaving 7 bases unmatched. The CDR3 totals 17 residues. The germline V gene encodes CDR1 MNHEY and CDR2 SMNVEV (reference sequence). CDR3 loop: CASSLQGGRGSNQPQHF. The CDR3 nucleotides read TGTGCCAGCAGTTTACAAGGGGGCAGGGGTAGCAATCAGCCCCAGCATTTT.

This clone was picked up one time. The V and J genes are TRBV7-6 and TRBJ2-7; 8 bases are a match to TRBD2. V dropped 4 bases and J dropped 2; count of bases not matched to a gene: 10. The germline V gene has CDR1 SGHVS and CDR2 FNYEAQ. This CDR3 has 16 amino acids. The CDR3 sequence is CASSSELSGKTYEQYF. CDR3 DNA: TGTGCCAGCAGCTCAGAACTTAGCGGGAAGACCTACGAGCAGTACTTC.

The chain links TRBV6-1 to TRBJ1-1; no firm D call. Germline CDR1 and CDR2: MNHNS and SASEGT. The CDR3 has 13 amino acids. Trimming removed 2 bases at V and 6 bases at J, with 10 bases between. Here the CDR3 reads CASSEMVSPEAFF. In DNA, the CDR3 is TGTGCCAGCAGTGAAATGGTGAGCCCTGAAGCTTTCTTT.

This clone was seen once. The rearrangement links TRBV4-1 to TRBJ2-7; TRBD2 matches 10 bases. The length of the CDR3 is 14 residues. With 1 base clipped from V and 4 bases from J, the junction kept 1 base outside the gene matches. Germline values: CDR1 MGHRA, CDR2 YSYEKL. Here the CDR3 reads CASSQGTSGYEQYF. For the CDR3, the DNA is TGCGCCAGCAGCCAAGGGACTAGCGGATACGAGCAGTACTTC.

The chain couples TRBV7-3 to TRBJ2-1; 9 bases match TRBD2. Germline CDR1 reads SGHTA; CDR2 reads FQGTGA. Losses at the gene ends were 4 bases for V and 9 bases for J; bases not matched to a gene: 13. CDR3 length: 16 residues. This CDR3 is CASSSRPSGGTSEQFF. CDR3 DNA sequence: TGTGCCAGCAGCTCCCGGCCCAGCGGGGGGACGAGTGAGCAGTTCTTC.

V and J are TRBV20-1 and TRBJ2-7, with D uncertain. The ends were cut back, 4 bases at V and 7 bases at J, with 11 bases in the middle. Looked up from germline, CDR1 is DFQATT and CDR2 is SNEGSKA (reference sequence). There are 11 residues in the CDR3. The CDR3 protein is CSAKEPWEQYF. For the CDR3, the DNA is TGCAGTGCTAAGGAGCCTTGGGAGCAGTACTTC.

The chain uses TRBV5-1 and TRBJ2-5; a weak D match, TRBD1 (6 bases). The V gene's germline CDR1 is SGHRS and CDR2 YFSETQ. Trimming shortened V by 8 bases and J by 5 bases, and 13 bases separated the two germline ends. This CDR3 has 12 amino acids. CDR3 coding DNA: TGCGCCAGAAAGGGAAGGGGGGAGACCCAGTACTTC. This codes for CARKGRGETQYF.

This clone was seen once. This sequence joins TRBV9 and TRBJ2-3; TRBD1 is a possible D gene (5 bases). The length of the CDR3 is 13 residues. Germline lookup yields CDR1 SGDLS and CDR2 YYNGEE. V gave up 5 bases and J gave up 1 base, with 8 bases separating them. The CDR3 protein is CASRGHGTDTQYF. In DNA, the CDR3 is TGTGCCAGCAGAGGACACGGCACAGATACGCAGTATTTT.

As DNA, the CDR3 is TGTGCCAGCAGTTTAACTAGCGGGACATGGGATACGCAGTATTTT. Protein: CASSLTSGTWDTQYF. The chain carries TRBV27 and TRBJ2-3; 10 nucleotides match TRBD2. CDR1 is MNHEY, CDR2 SMNVEV, per germline (reference sequence). Trimming removed 2 bases from V and 6 bases from J; junction bases left unmatched: 5. The CDR3 is made up of 15 amino acids.

J is TRBJ1-4 and V is TRBV19; 8 bases map to TRBD1. The germline gives CDR1 LNHDA, CDR2 SQIVND (reference sequence). J gave up 0 bases and V 6 bases, and 12 bases lay outside the gene matches. The CDR3 is made up of 18 amino acids. The CDR3: CASSSHGQGSATNEKLFF. CDR3 sequence (DNA): TGTGCCAGTAGCTCTCACGGACAGGGATCTGCAACTAATGAAAAACTGTTTTTT.

The V gene is TRBV6-1, the J gene TRBJ1-2, with unresolved D. This CDR3 has 12 residues. Trimming removed 6 bases from V and 8 bases from J, with 13 bases in between. In germline, CDR1 is MNHNS, CDR2 SASEGT. The CDR3: CASREDLRGYTF. DNA of the CDR3: TGTGCCAGCAGGGAGGACCTGAGAGGCTACACCTTC.

The chain uses TRBV27 and TRBJ2-1; 9 bases map to TRBD2. The CDR3 runs to 17 residues. The V gene's germline CDR1 is MNHEY and CDR2 SMNVEV (reference sequence). With 5 bases clipped from V and 7 bases from J, the junction kept 15 bases outside the gene matches. CDR3: CASSHNGPGLAGNEQFF. The DNA for the CDR3 is TGTGCCAGCAGTCATAATGGACCGGGACTAGCCGGTAATGAGCAGTTCTTC.

The chain recombines TRBV19 with TRBJ2-2; 7 nucleotides agree with TRBD2. Germline V lookup: CDR1 LNHDA, CDR2 SQIVND (reference sequence). The CDR3 runs to 16 residues. Losses at the gene ends were 7 bases for V and 5 bases for J; bases not matched to a gene: 13. The CDR3 spells CASIPLGGRGTGELFF. The CDR3 nucleotides are TGTGCCAGTATCCCCCTAGGCGGGAGAGGAACCGGGGAGCTGTTTTTT.

This rearrangement joins TRBV5-1 to TRBJ2-1, with 9 positions matching TRBD2. The CDR3 loop spans 16 amino acids. V lost 5 bases, J lost 2 bases, and 8 bases stayed unmatched. Germline V gene sequence: CDR1 SGHRS, CDR2 YFSETQ. CDR3 loop: CASRDVAGEAYNEQFF. The CDR3 DNA follows: TGCGCCAGCAGGGACGTAGCGGGAGAGGCCTACAATGAGCAGTTCTTC. Drawing the rest from reference TRBV5-1 and TRBJ2-1, the complete variable domain is KAGVTQTPRYLIKTRGQQVTLSCSPISGHRSVSWYQQTPGQGLQFLFEYFSETQRNKGNFPGRFSGRQFSNSRSEMNVSTLELGDSALYLCASRDVAGEAYNEQFFGPGTRLTVL.

The CDR3 sequence: CASSVFRGDPDYEQYF. The CDR3 nucleotides are TGTGCCAGCAGCGTCTTTCGCGGGGATCCTGACTACGAGCAGTACTTC. This sequence joins TRBV9 and TRBJ2-7; perhaps TRBD2 as D (6 bases). Deletions cut 2 bases from V and 3 bases from J, with 18 bases between. CDR1 SGDLS and CDR2 YYNGEE come from the germline V gene. The CDR3 covers 16 residues. The complete variable domain, with remaining parts taken from reference TRBV9 and TRBJ2-7, reads DSGVTQTPKHLITATGQRVTLRCSPRSGDLSVYWYQQSLDQGLQFLIQYYNGEERAKGNILERFSAQQFPDLHSELNLSSLELGDSALYFCASSVFRGDPDYEQYFGPGTRLTVT.

This clone was found once. This chain links TRBV7-9 with TRBJ2-2; TRBD1 matches at 9 bases. CDR3 length equals 15 residues. V gave up 5 bases and J gave up 6 bases; unmatched junction bases: 7. Germline CDR1 is SEHNR and CDR2 is FQNEAQ (reference sequence). CDR3 loop: CASSTRRTGAGELFF. The CDR3 region has the DNA TGTGCCAGCAGCACCCGACGGACAGGGGCCGGGGAGCTGTTTTTT.